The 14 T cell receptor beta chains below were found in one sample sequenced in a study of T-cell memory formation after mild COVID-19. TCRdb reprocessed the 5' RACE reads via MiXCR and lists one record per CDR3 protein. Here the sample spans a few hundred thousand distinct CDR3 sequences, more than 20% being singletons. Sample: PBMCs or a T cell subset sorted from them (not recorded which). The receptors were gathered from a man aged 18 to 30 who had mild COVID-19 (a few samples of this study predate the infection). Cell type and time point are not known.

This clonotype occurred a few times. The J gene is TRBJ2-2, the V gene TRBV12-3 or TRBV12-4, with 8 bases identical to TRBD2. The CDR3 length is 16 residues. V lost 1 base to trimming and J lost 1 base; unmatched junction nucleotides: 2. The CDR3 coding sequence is TGTGCCAGCAGTTTAGGCGGGGGGCGGAACACCGGGGAGCTGTTTTTT. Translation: CASSLGGGRNTGELFF.

In DNA, the CDR3 is TGCGCCAGCAGCTTGGGGTCAGGCGCAAACTATGGCTACACCTTC. Translated, it gives CASSLGSGANYGYTF. V is TRBV5-1 and J is TRBJ1-2; D is unclear. Germline V CDR1 and CDR2: SGHRS, YFSETQ. The CDR3 consists of 15 residues. The germline V and J ends were trimmed by 0 bases and 2 bases, with 11 bases remaining between them.

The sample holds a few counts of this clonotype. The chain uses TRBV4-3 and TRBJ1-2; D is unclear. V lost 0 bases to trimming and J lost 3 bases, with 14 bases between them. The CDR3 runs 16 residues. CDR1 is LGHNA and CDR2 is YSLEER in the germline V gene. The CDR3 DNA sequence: TGCGCCAGCAGCCAAGAAAGGGATCGTAGGCACTATGGCTACACCTTC. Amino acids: CASSQERDRRHYGYTF.

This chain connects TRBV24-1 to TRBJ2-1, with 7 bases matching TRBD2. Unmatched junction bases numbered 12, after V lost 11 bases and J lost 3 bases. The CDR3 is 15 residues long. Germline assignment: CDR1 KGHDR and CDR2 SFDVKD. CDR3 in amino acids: CARLQVAGVYNEQFF. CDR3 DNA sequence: TGTGCCAGACTACAAGTTGCGGGGGTCTACAATGAGCAGTTCTTC.

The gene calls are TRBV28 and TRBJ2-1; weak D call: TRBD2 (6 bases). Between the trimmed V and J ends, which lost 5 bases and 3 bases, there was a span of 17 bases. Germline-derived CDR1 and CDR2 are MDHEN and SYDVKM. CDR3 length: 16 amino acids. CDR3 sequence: CASSPPGLHHYNEQFF. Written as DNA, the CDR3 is TGTGCCAGCAGTCCCCCGGGACTCCATCACTACAATGAGCAGTTCTTC.

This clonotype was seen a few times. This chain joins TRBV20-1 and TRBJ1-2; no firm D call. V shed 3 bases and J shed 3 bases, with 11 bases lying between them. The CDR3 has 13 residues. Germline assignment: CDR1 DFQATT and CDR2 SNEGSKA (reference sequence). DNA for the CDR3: TGCAGTGCTAGGGCCCGAATGGACTATGGCTACACCTTC. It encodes CSARARMDYGYTF.

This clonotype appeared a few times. The CDR3 bases are TGTGCCAGCAGCTTTAGACGGGCGCCCTACAATGAGCAGTTCTTC. Its translation: CASSFRRAPYNEQFF. The chain couples TRBV7-9 to TRBJ2-1; no reliable D call. Looked up from germline, CDR1 is SEHNR and CDR2 is FQNEAQ (reference sequence). The CDR3 is 15 amino acids. The V end lost 3 bases, the J end lost 2 bases, and 11 bases lay between the germline ends.

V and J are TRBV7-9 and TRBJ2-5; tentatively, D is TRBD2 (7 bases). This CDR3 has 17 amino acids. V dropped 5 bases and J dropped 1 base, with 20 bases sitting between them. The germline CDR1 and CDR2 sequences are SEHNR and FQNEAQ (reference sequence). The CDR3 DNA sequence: TGTGCCAGCAGCCCGAGGGGGGTAGCGGGTGGCCAAGAGACCCAGTACTTC. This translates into CASSPRGVAGGQETQYF.

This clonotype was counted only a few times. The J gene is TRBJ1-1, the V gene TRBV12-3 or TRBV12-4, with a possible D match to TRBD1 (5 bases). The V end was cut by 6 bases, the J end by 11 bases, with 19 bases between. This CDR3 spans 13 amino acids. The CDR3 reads CASSVHQGWYAFF. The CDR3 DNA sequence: TGTGCCAGCAGCGTACACCAGGGTTGGTATGCTTTCTTT.

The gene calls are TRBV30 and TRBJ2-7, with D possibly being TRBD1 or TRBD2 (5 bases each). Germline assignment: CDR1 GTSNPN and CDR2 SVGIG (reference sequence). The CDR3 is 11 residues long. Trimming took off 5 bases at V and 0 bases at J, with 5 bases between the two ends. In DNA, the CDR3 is TGTGCCTGGGGGACCTCCTACGAGCAGTACTTC. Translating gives CAWGTSYEQYF. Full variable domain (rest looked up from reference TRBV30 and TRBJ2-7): SQTIHQWPATLVQPVGSPLSLECTVEGTSNPNLYWYRQAAGRGLQLLFYSVGIGQISSEVPQNLSASRPQDRQFILSSKKLLLSDSGFYLCAWGTSYEQYFGPGTRLTVT.

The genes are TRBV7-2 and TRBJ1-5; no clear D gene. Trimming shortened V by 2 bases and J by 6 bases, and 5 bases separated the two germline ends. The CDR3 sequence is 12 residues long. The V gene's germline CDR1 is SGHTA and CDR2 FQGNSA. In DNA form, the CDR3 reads TGTGCCAGCAGCTTATTCCCTCAGCCCCAGCATTTT. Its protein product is CASSLFPQPQHF.

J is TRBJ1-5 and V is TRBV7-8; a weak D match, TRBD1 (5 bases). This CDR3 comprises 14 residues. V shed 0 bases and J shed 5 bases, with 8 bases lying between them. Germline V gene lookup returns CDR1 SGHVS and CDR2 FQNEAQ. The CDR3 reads CASSLAQGYQPQHF. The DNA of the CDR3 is TGTGCCAGCAGCTTAGCTCAGGGATATCAGCCCCAGCATTTT. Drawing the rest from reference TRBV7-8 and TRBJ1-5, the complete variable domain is GAGVSQSPRYKVAKRGQDVALRCDPISGHVSLFWYQQALGQGPEFLTYFQNEAQLDKSGLPSDRFFAERPEGSVSTLKIQRTQQEDSAVYLCASSLAQGYQPQHFGDGTRLSIL.

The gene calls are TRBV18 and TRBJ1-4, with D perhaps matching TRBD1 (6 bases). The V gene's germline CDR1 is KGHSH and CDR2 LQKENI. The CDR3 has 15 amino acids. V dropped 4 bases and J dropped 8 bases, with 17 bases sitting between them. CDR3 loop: CASSQSTGPTEKLFF. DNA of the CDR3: TGTGCCAGCTCACAAAGCACAGGGCCCACGGAAAAACTGTTTTTT.

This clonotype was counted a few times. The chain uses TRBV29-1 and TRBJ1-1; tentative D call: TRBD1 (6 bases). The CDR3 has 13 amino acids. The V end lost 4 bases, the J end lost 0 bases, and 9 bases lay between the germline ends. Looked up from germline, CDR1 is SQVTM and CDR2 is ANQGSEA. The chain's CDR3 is CSVGQVLNTEAFF. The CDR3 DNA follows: TGCAGCGTTGGACAGGTATTGAACACTGAAGCTTTCTTT.